This TCR beta chain was observed in a study of blood T cell repertoires in COVID-19. Study details: Collection of acute and convalescent COVID-19 samples took place in the United States, Italy and Spain. T cells, B-cell-depleted T cells, or PBMCs supplied cDNA or gDNA.

Original processing methods: Estimation of nucleated cell counts relied on the amplification of reference gene primers. Libraries were prepared by immunoSEQ multiplex PCR; TCRdb keeps only in-frame clonotypes and omits some of them. V and J calls and clone size follow that table, whereas D and trimming were derived from the DNA. Here the sample spans over 150,000 clones, approximately 88% being singletons. From germline, CDR1 is SGHVS and CDR2 FQNEAQ. The V and J ends lost 2 bases and 5 bases respectively, with 18 bases between them. The CDR3 covers 17 residues. This chain joins TRBV7-8 and TRBJ2-2; D possibly corresponds to TRBD1 (6 bases). The sequence was collected from an older woman with acute or convalescent COVID-19. Sequenced: peripheral blood. In DNA form, the CDR3 reads TGTGCCAGCAGCTTACTGCGTGGCAGGGGATCAACCGGGGAGCTGTTTTTT. Protein product: CASSLLRGRGSTGELFF.